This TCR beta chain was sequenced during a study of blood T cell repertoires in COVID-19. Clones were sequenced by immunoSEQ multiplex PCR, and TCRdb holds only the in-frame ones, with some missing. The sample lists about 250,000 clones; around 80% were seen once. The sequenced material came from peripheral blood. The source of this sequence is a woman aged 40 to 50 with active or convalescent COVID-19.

CDR3 DNA: TGTGCCAGCAGTTGGCAGGGGAATGAGCAGTTCTTC. Protein product: CASSWQGNEQFF. V is TRBV6-5 and J is TRBJ2-1; possible D gene TRBD1, 6 bases. Germline CDR1 reads MNHEY; CDR2 reads SVGAGI. V lost 4 bases to trimming and J lost 7 bases, with 8 bases between them. The CDR3 is 12 amino acids.